The 28 T cell receptor beta chains reported below all come from one sample, sequenced in a study of cytomegalovirus exposure and HLA in healthy donors. PCR used 60 Vbeta primers and 13 Jbeta primers. Produced via immunoSEQ multiplex PCR; TCRdb's table is partial and in-frame only. The sample yields 95,000 or so clones, 81% seen once. The sequencing sample was made of PBMCs. These TCRs come from a woman between 65 and 79 years old in good health and CMV-seropositive.

This chain connects TRBV6-5 to TRBJ2-5; D is possibly TRBD1 (6 bases). This CDR3 has 13 amino acids. Germline assignment: CDR1 MNHEY and CDR2 SVGAGI. V was trimmed by 2 bases and J by 11 bases, leaving 15 bases between them. The CDR3 nucleotides are TGTGCCAGCAGTTACCCTCACAGGGATTGGCAGTACTTC. Amino acid sequence: CASSYPHRDWQYF.

With regard to this clone: At one end the junction does not follow the germline gene, possibly because of a read error. Other DNA sequences in this sample translate to the same CDR3. This chain links TRBV4-1 with TRBJ2-2; 11 nucleotides line up with TRBD2. CDR1 MGHRA and CDR2 YSYEKL come from the germline V gene. The CDR3 length is 20 residues. Here the CDR3 DNA reads TGCGCCAGCAGCCACAGGATACTAGCGGGAGAAGGGGAGGACACCGGGGAACTGTTTTTT. It specifies CASSHRILAGEGEDTGELFF.

CDR3 coding DNA: TGTGCCAGCAGCACTTACCCGGGACAGGGTGTCTCCTACGAGCAGTACTTC. It codes for CASSTYPGQGVSYEQYF. The rearrangement links TRBV28 to TRBJ2-7; 9 positions agree with TRBD1. Germline values: CDR1 MDHEN, CDR2 SYDVKM. Unmatched junction bases numbered 12, after V lost 6 bases and J lost 0 bases. The CDR3 is 17 residues long.

The J gene is TRBJ2-5, the V gene TRBV11-2, with TRBD2 matching over 7 bases. This CDR3 contains 15 residues. With V trimmed by 2 bases and J by 2 bases, 5 bases remained unmatched. Germline V gives CDR1 SGHAT, CDR2 FQNNGV. CDR3 DNA sequence: TGTGCCAGCAGCTTATTGGCTAGCGGACAAGAGACCCAGTACTTC. Its translation is CASSLLASGQETQYF. The full variable domain, completed using reference TRBV11-2 and TRBJ2-5, is EAGVAQSPRYKIIEKRQSVAFWCNPISGHATLYWYQQILGQGPKLLIQFQNNGVVDDSQLPKDRFSAERLKGVDSTLKIQPAKLEDSAVYLCASSLLASGQETQYFGPGTRLLVL.

This clone was counted between two and nine times. This chain uses TRBV7-3 with TRBJ2-3, with 7 bases fitting TRBD2. The germline V gene has CDR1 SGHTA and CDR2 FQGTGA. The CDR3 is 12 amino acids. The V segment lost 5 bases and the J segment 6 bases; nucleotides outside the gene matches: 2. CDR3 coding DNA: TGTGCCAGCAGCCCTAGCGGTGATACGCAGTATTTT. It is translated as CASSPSGDTQYF.

This clone came up a few times. This chain uses TRBV5-4 with TRBJ1-1, with 9 bases that match TRBD1. The CDR3 covers 14 residues. V lost 2 bases and J lost 5; bases outside the gene matches: 4. Looked up from germline, CDR1 is SGHNT and CDR2 is YYREEE (reference sequence). CDR3 bases: TGTGCCAGCAGCTTCGGACAGGGGAGTACTGAAGCTTTCTTT. Amino acids: CASSFGQGSTEAFF. The full variable domain, rest sourced from reference TRBV5-4 and TRBJ1-1, is ETGVTQSPTHLIKTRGQQVTLRCSSQSGHNTVSWYQQALGQGPQFIFQYYREEENGRGNFPPRFSGLQFPNYSSELNVNALELDDSALYLCASSFGQGSTEAFFGQGTRLTVV.

The rearrangement links TRBV6-6 to TRBJ1-1; weak D call: TRBD1 (5 bases). The V gene's germline CDR1 is MNHNY and CDR2 SVGAGI (reference sequence). The CDR3 totals 13 residues. Trimming stripped 7 bases from V and 1 base from J, with 10 bases between. The CDR3 spells CASIKTGNTEAFF. DNA of the CDR3: TGTGCCAGCATCAAAACAGGGAACACTGAAGCTTTCTTT.

This rearrangement joins TRBV7-6 to TRBJ2-7; the D gene is possibly TRBD1 (6 bases). The CDR3 is made up of 15 amino acids. V was trimmed by 1 base and J by 5 bases, leaving 15 bases between them. Germline CDR1 is SGHVS and CDR2 is FNYEAQ. The CDR3 DNA reads as TGTGCCAGCAGCTTAGAGGGGGATTTTCGCAACGAGCAGTACTTC. Encoded protein: CASSLEGDFRNEQYF.

Here the CDR3 reads CASSYLAGAYEQYF. The CDR3 DNA reads as TGTGCCAGCAGCTACTTAGCGGGAGCCTACGAGCAGTACTTC. The chain uses TRBV7-8 and TRBJ2-7, with TRBD2 matching over 9 bases. The V and J ends lost 4 bases and 2 bases, in that order; junction bases with no gene match: 3. From germline, CDR1 is SGHVS and CDR2 FQNEAQ. The CDR3 is 14 residues long.

This clone has more than one count but fewer than ten. This chain connects TRBV19 to TRBJ2-7, with 9 positions matching TRBD1. Trimming cost V 3 bases and J 6 bases; bases outside gene matches: 6. Germline V gene lookup returns CDR1 LNHDA and CDR2 SQIVND (reference sequence). The CDR3 is 14 residues long. CDR3 residues: CASSIGTGPSEQYF. The DNA of the CDR3 is TGTGCCAGTAGTATCGGGACAGGGCCATCCGAGCAGTACTTC.

With regard to this clone: The same CDR3 is also encoded by other DNA sequences in this sample. V gene TRBV6-5 combines with J gene TRBJ2-7, with 12 positions matching TRBD1. Germline trimming cut 9 bases from V and 5 bases from J; bases unmatched to any gene: 8. This CDR3 spans 14 amino acids. Germline V gene lookup returns CDR1 MNHEY and CDR2 SVGAGI. The CDR3 sequence is CASHGGQGANEQYF. The DNA for the CDR3 is TGTGCCAGTCACGGGGGACAGGGGGCCAACGAGCAGTACTTC.

This sequence joins TRBV6-5 and TRBJ1-1; tentative D call: TRBD1 (5 bases). V was pared by 5 bases and J by 1 base, with 11 bases between. This CDR3 spans 14 amino acids. Germline CDR1 reads MNHEY; CDR2 reads SVGAGI. CDR3: CASSSPRENTEAFF. CDR3 nucleotides: TGTGCCAGCAGTAGTCCCAGGGAGAACACTGAAGCTTTCTTT.

As regards this clone: An end of the junction does not agree with germline; a read error may underlie this. CDR3 loop: CSSSLGRLAEANTGELFF. In nucleotides, the CDR3 is TGTTCCAGCAGCTTAGGGAGGCTAGCGGAGGCGAACACCGGGGAGCTGTTTTTT. This sequence joins TRBV7-9 and TRBJ2-2, with 7 nucleotides matching TRBD2. Germline V gives CDR1 SEHNR, CDR2 FQNEAQ (reference sequence). This CDR3 contains 18 residues.

V usage is TRBV6-6 and J usage is TRBJ2-2, with D perhaps matching TRBD1 (5 bases). V shed 8 bases and J shed 1 base, with 11 bases lying between them. This CDR3 contains 14 residues. The germline gives CDR1 MNHNY, CDR2 SVGAGI (reference sequence). The CDR3: CASVRGQNTGELFF. CDR3 coding DNA: TGTGCCAGCGTACGTGGACAGAACACCGGGGAGCTGTTTTTT.

The V call is TRBV19, the J call TRBJ2-3; 8 bases are a match to TRBD2. The CDR3 is 15 amino acids. The germline CDR1 and CDR2 sequences are LNHDA and SQIVND (reference sequence). Trimming took 3 bases from V and 5 from J; bases not matched to a gene: 7. The CDR3 loop reads CASSISAGGIDTQYF. CDR3 DNA sequence: TGTGCCAGTAGTATCTCCGCGGGAGGTATAGATACGCAGTATTTT.

The chain links TRBV18 to TRBJ2-7, with D possibly TRBD1 on 5 matching bases. The germline V and J ends were trimmed by 4 bases and 1 base, with 11 bases remaining between them. The CDR3 contains 14 residues. Germline CDR1 KGHSH, CDR2 LQKENI. The CDR3 region has the DNA TGTGCCAGCTCACGACAGACCAGGTCCTACGAGCAGTACTTC. Translated: CASSRQTRSYEQYF.

V and J are TRBV28 and TRBJ2-2, with a possible D match to TRBD2 (6 bases). From germline, CDR1 is MDHEN and CDR2 SYDVKM. Trimming pared 6 bases from V and 2 bases from J, leaving 13 bases between. The CDR3 is made up of 15 amino acids. The CDR3 coding sequence is TGTGCCAGCAGCTTTAGCGGAACTAACACCGGGGAGCTGTTTTTT. Translation gives CASSFSGTNTGELFF.

This clone has only one observation. The gene calls are TRBV7-2 and TRBJ1-5, with a tentative D call TRBD1 (6 bases). Trimming shortened V by 5 bases and J by 3 bases, and 14 bases separated the two germline ends. The germline gives CDR1 SGHTA, CDR2 FQGNSA. The CDR3 is 15 amino acids. CDR3 DNA sequence: TGTGCCAGCAGCCAAGAACAGGGCTTCAATCAGCCCCAGCATTTT. Residues: CASSQEQGFNQPQHF.

The chain uses TRBV19 and TRBJ1-1, with 7 bases that match TRBD1. There are 14 residues in the CDR3. J lost 5 bases, V lost 5 bases, and 8 bases had no gene match. Germline V gives CDR1 LNHDA, CDR2 SQIVND (reference sequence). CDR3 nucleotide sequence: TGTGCCAGTAGTCTCCAAGGGGGCAAAACTGAAGCTTTCTTT. Protein sequence: CASSLQGGKTEAFF.

This clone was picked up a small number of times. The chain is built from TRBV25-1 and TRBJ2-1, with 7 bases that match TRBD2. With 4 bases clipped from V and 15 bases from J, the junction kept 9 bases outside the gene matches. The CDR3 is 12 residues long. The germline CDR1 and CDR2 sequences are MGHDK and SYGVNS. The CDR3 sequence: CASSGTSAEWFF. The CDR3, as DNA: TGTGCCAGCAGTGGCACTAGCGCCGAATGGTTCTTC.

The CDR3 DNA is TGTGCCAGCTCACAAACCGGCGGTTACGAGCAGTACTTC. It encodes CASSQTGGYEQYF. The chain carries TRBV18 and TRBJ2-7; D uncertain. V shed 4 bases and J shed 4 bases, with 11 bases lying between them. Germline V gives CDR1 KGHSH, CDR2 LQKENI. CDR3 length: 13 amino acids.

This chain joins TRBV7-9 and TRBJ2-5; TRBD1 agrees at 7 bases. The J call is in doubt because the DNA end fits TRBJ2-7 better. Germline CDR1 and CDR2: SEHNR and FQNEAQ (reference sequence). The CDR3 length is 14 residues. CDR3 in DNA: TGTGCCAGCAGCCGGACAGGTTCAGCCTACGAGCAGTACTTC. Protein product: CASSRTGSAYEQYF.

The chain joins TRBV18 to TRBJ2-4; 7 bases fit TRBD2. The CDR3 spans 19 residues. Germline V gene sequence: CDR1 KGHSH, CDR2 LQKENI. Germline trimming cut 6 bases from V and 1 base from J; bases unmatched to any gene: 18. CDR3 region: CASSPYPGLKKGAKNIQYF. The CDR3 DNA is TGTGCCAGCTCCCCCTACCCGGGACTAAAAAAGGGGGCCAAAAACATTCAGTACTTC.

This clone was recorded only once. This chain links TRBV6-5 with TRBJ2-1, with TRBD2 matching 8 bases. From germline, CDR1 is MNHEY and CDR2 SVGAGI. The V and J ends lost 4 bases and 7 bases, in that order; junction bases with no gene match: 9. There are 15 residues in the CDR3. The CDR3 spells CASSSPKAGANEQFF. CDR3 DNA: TGTGCCAGCAGTTCCCCGAAAGCGGGAGCGAATGAGCAGTTCTTC.

The chain carries TRBV6-6 and TRBJ2-2, with D possibly TRBD2 on 5 matching bases. Trimming left V 5 bases short and J 5 bases short, with 9 bases between. CDR1 and CDR2 (germline): MNHNY, SVGAGI (reference sequence). This CDR3 region has 13 residues. The CDR3 sequence: CASSPSGTGELFF. The CDR3 DNA sequence: TGTGCCAGCAGTCCAAGCGGTACCGGGGAGCTGTTTTTT.

The chain joins TRBV2 to TRBJ1-4; D ambiguous. Germline V CDR1 and CDR2: SNHLY, FYNNEI. Trimming cost V 6 bases and J 0 bases, with 11 bases left between them. This CDR3 spans 15 amino acids. The CDR3 DNA is TGTGCCAGCAGGATGACTGGTGCAACTAATGAAAAACTGTTTTTT. Its translation is CASRMTGATNEKLFF.

This clone was observed once. This chain links TRBV4-1 with TRBJ2-5; 8 bases are a match to TRBD2. The germline V gene has CDR1 MGHRA and CDR2 YSYEKL. The CDR3 consists of 15 residues. Trimming cost V 3 bases and J 9 bases; bases outside gene matches: 12. This chain's CDR3 is CASSHRGGKPSPQYF. In DNA, the CDR3 is TGCGCCAGCAGCCACCGGGGGGGCAAACCAAGTCCCCAGTACTTC.

This clone was counted once. V usage is TRBV18 and J usage is TRBJ1-1; D is uncertain. This CDR3 comprises 15 residues. V was shortened by 3 bases and J by 1 base, with 12 bases between the two germline ends. Per germline, CDR1 KGHSH and CDR2 LQKENI. The DNA of the CDR3 is TGTGCCAGCTCACCTGGTGGCACCCAGAACACTGAAGCTTTCTTT. This codes for CASSPGGTQNTEAFF.